This T cell receptor beta chain was captured by sequencing in a study of tumor-infiltrating lymphocytes in primary liver carcinoma. In the study overall: Lesions, classed as T1-T3 N0M0, spanned roughly 4.2 to 11 cm across. Each of the samples returned roughly 3.65 to 7.5 million productive TCRbeta reads (a yield similar across tissue types). Findings of the study overall: Tumors carried a top-250-clone fraction significantly exceeding that of blood (p = 0.039).

CDR1 is SQVTM and CDR2 is ANQGSEA in the germline V gene. This CDR3 region has 13 residues. Blood RNA originated from unsorted whole blood, with germline DNA additionally extracted. The authors collected roughly 4.1 milliliters of peripheral blood before surgery. Worth noting for this clonotype: What it binds is not known. One junction end disagrees with the germline gene, perhaps due to a read error.

Making TCR beta cDNA involved approximately 510 ng total RNA and a constant-region primer. ARM-PCR was slightly modified, and three nested multiplex PCR rounds with it gave rise to the TCR beta libraries. With TRBV1-TRBV30 forward primers and a C-beta reverse primer, the first two PCR rounds were run for nine to eleven cycles each. In TCRdb, the multiplex PCR reads were re-called with MiXCR into one record per CDR3 protein. Found here are approximately 310,000 distinct CDR3 sequences, roughly two thirds of them singletons; the top ten hold roughly 9%. Sequencing was done on a sample of peripheral blood. The sequence came from a man aged 35 to 55 with primary liver carcinoma and hepatitis B virus infection. The gene calls are TRBV29-1 and TRBJ1-2; 10 nucleotides agree with TRBD1. CDR3 sequence: CSETGGKDYGYTF. The CDR3 DNA reads TGTAGCGAGACAGGGGGCAAGGACTATGGCTACACCTTC. The full variable domain, in which reference TRBV29-1 and TRBJ1-2 provide the parts outside the CDR3, is SAVISQKPSRDICQRGTSLTIQCQVDSQVTMMFWYRQQPGQSLTLIATANQGSEATYESGFVIDKFPISRPNLTFSTLTVSNMSPEDSSIYLCSETGGKDYGYTFGSGTRLTVV.